This TCR beta chain was found in a study of siplizumab effects on memory and regulatory T cells. Study results and limitations: Unstimulated subset assignment was obtained for only a minor fraction of alloreactive clones. About 75-95% of proliferating CD4+ or CD8+ clones had no assignable naive or memory phenotype. Among mappable alloreactive CD4+ clones, the Treg-derived fraction averaged nearly 70% with siplizumab versus around 26% in controls.

Turning to this clone: Antigen unknown.

Around 100,000 TCR templates per sample were assayed. Only in-frame clones appear in the TCRdb table, and some are missing; sequencing was by immunoSEQ multiplex PCR. The table has fewer than 120,000 clones, approximately 92% seen once; the top ten hold 1% to 1.5%. This CDR3 region has 13 residues. Looked up from germline, CDR1 is SEHNR and CDR2 is FQNEAQ (reference sequence). Trimming removed 5 bases at V and 7 bases at J, with 9 bases between. This receptor was identified in a human donor in good health. Sequenced: CD4+ T cells sorted from blood. The chain carries TRBV7-9 and TRBJ1-6, with D tentatively TRBD1 (5 bases). The DNA for the CDR3 is TGTGCCAGCAGCAGGGACGGCAATTCACCCCTCCACTTT. This sequence encodes CASSRDGNSPLHF. Together with reference TRBV7-9 and TRBJ1-6, the CDR3 gives the full variable domain: DTGVSQNPRHKITKRGQNVTFRCDPISEHNRLYWYRQTLGQGPEFLTYFQNEAQLEKSRLLSDRFSAERPKGSFSTLEIQRTEQGDSAMYLCASSRDGNSPLHFGNGTRLTVT.